A single sample gave rise to the 10 T cell receptor beta chains below, sequenced in a study of T cell repertoires in cytomegalovirus infection. TCRdb independently ran MiXCR on the reads; one entry per CDR3 protein. The sample records about 570,000 distinct CDR3 sequences, just under 40% being singletons. No antigen is known for these receptors. The sequencing used cultured PBMCs, collected from culture after CMV antigen stimulation. These receptors all stem from a human donor in good health (CMV status not recorded). Some clones in this sample may be carry-over from other donors' samples.

This chain connects TRBV20-1 to TRBJ2-4, with TRBD1 matching over 10 bases. The V segment lost 0 bases and the J segment 8 bases; nucleotides outside the gene matches: 10. In germline, CDR1 is DFQATT, CDR2 SNEGSKA (reference sequence). This CDR3 spans 16 amino acids. This CDR3 is CSARDLPDRGRYIQYF. The CDR3 DNA reads TGCAGTGCTAGAGACCTCCCCGACAGGGGGCGATACATTCAGTACTTC.

The V and J genes are TRBV12-3 or TRBV12-4 and TRBJ2-7; 9 positions match TRBD1. J was trimmed by 2 bases and V by 4 bases; bases with no gene match: 12. The CDR3 covers 17 residues. The chain's CDR3 is CASSSPFGTGQTYEQYF. DNA for the CDR3: TGTGCCAGCAGTTCCCCTTTCGGGACAGGGCAGACCTACGAGCAGTACTTC.

This chain joins TRBV6-6 and TRBJ2-5; 7 bases match TRBD2. The CDR3 is 13 amino acids. Looked up from germline, CDR1 is MNHNY and CDR2 is SVGAGI (reference sequence). The V gene end was trimmed by 6 bases and the J gene end by 5 bases; junction bases not matched to a gene: 6. The CDR3 sequence is CASRAGYEETQYF. Written as DNA, the CDR3 is TGTGCCAGCAGAGCGGGATATGAGGAGACCCAGTACTTC.

The CDR3 nucleotides read TGTGCCAGCATTGGGGGGGACAATGAGCAGTTCTTC. Translation gives CASIGGDNEQFF. The J gene is TRBJ2-1, the V gene TRBV7-9; 7 bases agree with TRBD2. CDR3 size: 12 residues. Germline-derived CDR1 and CDR2 are SEHNR and FQNEAQ (reference sequence). J gave up 5 bases and V 7 bases, and 2 bases lay outside the gene matches.

The rearrangement links TRBV11-2 to TRBJ2-1; possible D gene TRBD2, 5 bases. Per the germline V gene, CDR1 is SGHAT and CDR2 is FQNNGV. V lost 1 base, J lost 1 base, and 8 bases lay in between. CDR3 length equals 15 residues. Written as DNA, the CDR3 is TGTGCCAGCAGCTTAGCGGGGAAATCCTACAATGAGCAGTTCTTC. It specifies CASSLAGKSYNEQFF.

This clonotype was counted between two and nine times. The chain carries TRBV12-3 or TRBV12-4 and TRBJ1-1; D uncertain. The V gene lost 5 bases and the J gene lost 4 bases, with 14 bases spanning the gap. The CDR3 is 14 amino acids. CDR3 sequence: CASSPGPRGTEAFF. The DNA of the CDR3 is TGTGCCAGCAGTCCCGGACCGCGGGGCACTGAAGCTTTCTTT.

A few counts support this clonotype. This chain links TRBV6-5 with TRBJ2-1; D gene unclear. The CDR3 has 12 residues. V dropped 8 bases and J dropped 2 bases, with 7 bases sitting between them. Germline CDR1 MNHEY, CDR2 SVGAGI. CDR3 loop: CASGPPYNEQFF. CDR3 nucleotide sequence: TGTGCCAGCGGGCCTCCCTACAATGAGCAGTTCTTC.

Here the CDR3 reads CASSSRGTGQETQYF. As DNA, the CDR3 is TGTGCCAGCAGCAGTCGCGGGACAGGCCAAGAGACCCAGTACTTC. The chain carries TRBV11-2 and TRBJ2-5; 8 positions match TRBD1. V was clipped by 5 bases and J by 1 base; unmatched bases: 6. There are 15 residues in the CDR3. Germline V lookup: CDR1 SGHAT, CDR2 FQNNGV.

The V gene is TRBV27, the J gene TRBJ2-5; the match to TRBD1 covers 8 bases. Germline CDR1 reads MNHEY; CDR2 reads SMNVEV (reference sequence). The CDR3 consists of 16 residues. The V gene end was trimmed by 6 bases and the J gene end by 2 bases; junction bases not matched to a gene: 11. The CDR3 nucleotides are TGTGCCAGCAGAGGAACGGGACAGGATCTTCAAGAGACCCAGTACTTC. Protein sequence: CASRGTGQDLQETQYF.

This clonotype was observed a handful of times. The V gene is TRBV7-8, the J gene TRBJ1-2, with D possibly being TRBD1 (5 bases). V lost 5 bases, J lost 5 bases, and 15 bases lay in between. The CDR3 is made up of 14 amino acids. Germline loops: CDR1 SGHVS, CDR2 FQNEAQ. The CDR3 spells CASSPRGPEYGYTF. The CDR3 nucleotides are TGTGCCAGCAGCCCTAGGGGCCCCGAGTATGGCTACACCTTC.